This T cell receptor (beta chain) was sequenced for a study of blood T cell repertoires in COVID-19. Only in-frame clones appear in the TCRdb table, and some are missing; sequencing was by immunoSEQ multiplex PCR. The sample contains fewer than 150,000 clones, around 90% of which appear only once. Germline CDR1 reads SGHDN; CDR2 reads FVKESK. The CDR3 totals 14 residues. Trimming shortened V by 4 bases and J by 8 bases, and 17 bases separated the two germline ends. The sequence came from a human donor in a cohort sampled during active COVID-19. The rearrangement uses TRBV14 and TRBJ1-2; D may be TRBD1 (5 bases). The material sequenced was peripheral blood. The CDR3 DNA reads TGTGCCAGCAGCCGCCCGACAGACCTATACGGCTACACCTTC. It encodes CASSRPTDLYGYTF.